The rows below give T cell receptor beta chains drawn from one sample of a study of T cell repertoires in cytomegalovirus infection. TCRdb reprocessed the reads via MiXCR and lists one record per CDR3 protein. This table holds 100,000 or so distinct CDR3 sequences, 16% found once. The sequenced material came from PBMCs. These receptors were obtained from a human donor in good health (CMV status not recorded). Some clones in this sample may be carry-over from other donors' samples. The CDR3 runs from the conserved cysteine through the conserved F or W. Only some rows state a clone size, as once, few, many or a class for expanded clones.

CASTAWGATDTQYF	few	TRBV2	TRBJ2-3
CASRRRAYNEQFF	medium-sized	TRBV7-2	TRBJ2-1
CASSYWLAGAQETQYF	NA	TRBV6-6	TRBJ2-5
CSVVLAARTGFYEQYF	NA	TRBV29-1	TRBJ2-7
CSAIPGPVNTEAFF	few	TRBV29-1	TRBJ1-1
CASSLAGGVSYEQYF	many	TRBV7-2	TRBJ2-7
CASSFIRDPYGYTF	many	TRBV7-9	TRBJ1-2
CAISESYLRRVYNEQFF	many	TRBV10-3	TRBJ2-1
CASSSPLNSYNEQFF	many	TRBV7-8	TRBJ2-1
CASSLGRGDSGYF	once	TRBV7-2	TRBJ2-4
CASSQSLSNEKLFF	NA	TRBV3-1	TRBJ1-4
CASSGPIRGSEAFF	many	TRBV25-1	TRBJ1-1
CASSFGLAGDEQFF	many	TRBV12-3/TRBV12-4	TRBJ2-1
CASSGVSNTGELFF	NA	TRBV2	TRBJ2-2
CASSRDRSNYGYTF	few	TRBV4-3	TRBJ1-2
CASSFRPTDYTGELFF	many	TRBV7-3	TRBJ2-2
CASSPRTKTPEQYF	few	TRBV12-3/TRBV12-4	TRBJ2-7
CASRTGGAYNSPLHF	few	TRBV19	TRBJ1-6
CASSQGVRLRNEQFF	few	TRBV3-1	TRBJ2-1
CASREGTGGASPLHF	few	TRBV6-5	TRBJ1-6
CASSSPRPEGNSPLHF	NA	TRBV28	TRBJ1-6
CASSYRGQVTFHEQYF	many	TRBV12-3/TRBV12-4	TRBJ2-7
CASSLWNRATDTQYF	NA	TRBV28	TRBJ2-3
CSAPDTRGDEKLFF	few	TRBV20-1	TRBJ1-4
CASSEPPDFNTEAFF	few	TRBV2	TRBJ1-1
CASTSGRWGRQPQHF	many	TRBV7-2	TRBJ1-5
CASSLGRSYNEKLFF	NA	TRBV12-3/TRBV12-4	TRBJ1-4
CASSLAESGTHLFYGYTF	many	TRBV7-2	TRBJ1-2
CAISRGPLTNYGYTF	many	TRBV10-3	TRBJ1-2
CAISGSVKGDNYGYTF	NA	TRBV10-3	TRBJ1-2
CASSLRAGGLETQYF	few	TRBV11-3	TRBJ2-5
CASSLTKGGKQYF	few	TRBV28	TRBJ2-7
CASSGQIGDYEQYF	few	TRBV2	TRBJ2-7
CASSLAWGAGGEQYF	few	TRBV5-4	TRBJ2-7
CASSQGGGQGTDTQYF	NA	TRBV3-1	TRBJ2-3
CASSSIQGNEQYF	NA	TRBV4-1	TRBJ2-7
CASSLDGVGANVLTF	few	TRBV7-2	TRBJ2-6
CASGLDGGAEAFF	few	TRBV25-1	TRBJ1-1
CASSYVPGNGLDRVLFF	few	TRBV6-2/TRBV6-3	TRBJ1-4
CASSLNGGDYGYTF	NA	TRBV12-3/TRBV12-4	TRBJ1-2
CAIRALGGIYGNTIYF	many	TRBV10-3	TRBJ1-3
CASSLEGKSNQPQHF	few	TRBV12-3/TRBV12-4	TRBJ1-5
CASSPGQGGDTQYF	NA	TRBV4-3	TRBJ2-3
CSANRDRGVGEAFF	NA	TRBV20-1	TRBJ1-1
CASSESTGGNSPLHF	NA	TRBV25-1	TRBJ1-6
CASSLLTGGPYEQFF	many	TRBV7-8	TRBJ2-1
CASTGTYQPQHF	few	TRBV28	TRBJ1-5
CAISDIGLEPQHF	few	TRBV10-3	TRBJ1-5
CASSLLLGGTGELFF	many	TRBV7-6	TRBJ2-2
CASKINRDTYEQYF	NA	TRBV6-5	TRBJ2-7
CASSLAPASSGNTIYF	few	TRBV4-1	TRBJ1-3
CASRMGPSSYNSPLHF	many	TRBV12-3/TRBV12-4	TRBJ1-6